This TCR beta chain was sequenced in a study of cytomegalovirus exposure and HLA in healthy donors. This clone has a single count. The PCR ran on 60 Vbeta and 13 Jbeta primers. The protocol was immunoSEQ multiplex PCR, while the TCRdb copy is restricted to in-frame clones and leaves out a portion. The repertoire holds about 140,000 clones, with approximately 75% as singletons. This TCR was sampled from a male donor in good health and CMV-seronegative. The sequencing sample was made of PBMCs.

The CDR3 sequence is CASSLEGGAPYEQYF. The CDR3 DNA reads TGTGCCAGCAGCTTGGAGGGGGGGGCCCCCTACGAGCAGTACTTC. The chain couples TRBV5-8 to TRBJ2-7; the D gene is possibly TRBD2 (7 bases). The CDR3 runs to 15 residues. Germline loops: CDR1 SGHTS, CDR2 YDEGEE. V lost 0 bases and J lost 2, with 12 bases in between.